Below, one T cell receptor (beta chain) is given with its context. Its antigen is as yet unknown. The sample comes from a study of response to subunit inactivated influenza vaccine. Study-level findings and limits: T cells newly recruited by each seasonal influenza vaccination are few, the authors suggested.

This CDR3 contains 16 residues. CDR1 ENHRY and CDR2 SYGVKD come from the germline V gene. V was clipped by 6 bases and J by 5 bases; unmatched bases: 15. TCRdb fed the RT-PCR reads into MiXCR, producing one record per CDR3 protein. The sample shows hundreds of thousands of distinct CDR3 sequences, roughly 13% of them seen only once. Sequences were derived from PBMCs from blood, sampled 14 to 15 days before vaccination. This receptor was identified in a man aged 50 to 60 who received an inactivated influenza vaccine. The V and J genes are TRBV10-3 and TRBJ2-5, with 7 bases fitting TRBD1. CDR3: CAIRPDGQAVGETQYF. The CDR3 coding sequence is TGTGCCATCAGGCCCGACGGACAGGCAGTCGGCGAGACCCAGTACTTC.